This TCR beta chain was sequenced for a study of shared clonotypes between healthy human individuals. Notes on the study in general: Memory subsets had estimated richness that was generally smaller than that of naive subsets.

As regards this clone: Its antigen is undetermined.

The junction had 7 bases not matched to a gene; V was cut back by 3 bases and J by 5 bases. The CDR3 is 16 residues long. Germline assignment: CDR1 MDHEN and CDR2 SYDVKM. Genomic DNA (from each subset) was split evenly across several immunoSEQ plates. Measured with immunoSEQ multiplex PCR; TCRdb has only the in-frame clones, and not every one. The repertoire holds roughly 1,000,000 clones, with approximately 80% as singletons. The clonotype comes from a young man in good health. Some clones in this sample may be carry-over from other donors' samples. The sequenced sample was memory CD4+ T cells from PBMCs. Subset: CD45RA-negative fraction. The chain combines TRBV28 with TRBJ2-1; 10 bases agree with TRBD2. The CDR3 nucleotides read TGTGCCAGCAGTTTCCGAGCGGGAGGGTTACACAATGAGCAGTTCTTC. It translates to CASSFRAGGLHNEQFF.